These 20 T cell receptor beta chains originate from one sample sequenced in a study of shared T cell receptors in the human thymus. This table comes from immunoSEQ multiplex PCR, and its TCRdb copy is limited to in-frame clones, with some not included. This sample has 720,000 or so clones, with approximately 85% found just once. Separately, the same data were catalogued under a study of human thymus T cells.

The sequenced sample consisted of thymocytes. The receptor set was obtained from a girl under two years old with a congenital heart defect.

V gene TRBV7-3 combines with J gene TRBJ2-7; maybe TRBD1 (5 bases). Between the trimmed V and J ends, which lost 5 bases and 1 base, there was a span of 24 bases. Germline V CDR1 and CDR2: SGHTA, FQGTGA. The CDR3 is made up of 18 amino acids. CDR3 in DNA: TGTGCCAGCAGCCCCACCCGGGTCGACAGAATCCCTTCCTACGAGCAGTACTTC. Protein: CASSPTRVDRIPSYEQYF.

The V and J genes are TRBV6-5 and TRBJ2-7; 7 bases align to TRBD2. Trimming at V came to 7 bases and at J to 2 bases, leaving 8 bases not matched to a gene. The length of the CDR3 is 14 residues. Germline V gene lookup returns CDR1 MNHEY and CDR2 SVGAGI. The CDR3 DNA follows: TGTGCCAGCACTGAGACTAGCAGCACCTACGAGCAGTACTTC. Translating it yields CASTETSSTYEQYF.

The rearrangement joins TRBV4-2 to TRBJ1-2; 7 bases agree with TRBD1. The ends lost 1 base at V and 4 bases at J; junction bases unmatched: 12. The germline V gene encodes CDR1 LGHNA and CDR2 YNFKEQ. The CDR3 spans 17 residues. The CDR3, as DNA: TGTGCCAGCAGCCAAGTATTGTCGGGGACAGAACTCTATGGCTACACCTTC. It is translated as CASSQVLSGTELYGYTF.

J is TRBJ1-2 and V is TRBV12-5; the D gene is possibly TRBD1 (5 bases). CDR1 is LGHNT and CDR2 is FRNRAP in the germline V gene. V lost 6 bases and J 7 bases, leaving 12 bases between the germline ends. This CDR3 is built from 12 residues. DNA for the CDR3: TGTGCTAGTGGGATAAGGGGCGGTGGCTACACCTTC. As protein: CASGIRGGGYTF.

In the case of this clone: This same CDR3 is encoded by further DNA sequences in the sample. Written as DNA, the CDR3 is TGTGCCAGCAGCCCGGACAGAACCTACGAGCAGTACTTC. It codes for CASSPDRTYEQYF. The V call is TRBV5-4, the J call TRBJ2-7, with D perhaps matching TRBD1 (6 bases). The V gene's germline CDR1 is SGHNT and CDR2 YYREEE (reference sequence). The CDR3 has 13 residues. V was trimmed by 4 bases and J by 2 bases, leaving 10 bases between them.

The chain joins TRBV14 to TRBJ2-3; 7 positions match TRBD2. The CDR3 has 14 residues. CDR1 is SGHDN, CDR2 FVKESK, per germline. Trimming took 4 bases from V and 5 from J; bases not matched to a gene: 6. CDR3 coding DNA: TGTGCCAGCAGCCCTGGGCGGGGGAGAGATACGCAGTATTTT. Translated: CASSPGRGRDTQYF.

The chain employs TRBV7-3 and TRBJ2-1, with TRBD2 identical over 9 bases. Germline V gene sequence: CDR1 SGHTA, CDR2 FQGTGA. This CDR3 is built from 15 residues. V gave up 1 base and J gave up 7 bases; unmatched junction bases: 5. CDR3 nucleotide sequence: TGTGCCAGCAGCTTAAGCGGGGGGGCGGGGAATGAGCAGTTCTTC. Translating gives CASSLSGGAGNEQFF.

This clone has a handful of counts. This chain uses TRBV4-2 with TRBJ1-6; D remains ambiguous. V was shortened by 1 base and J by 5 bases, with 9 bases between the two germline ends. Germline V gene sequence: CDR1 LGHNA, CDR2 YNFKEQ. This CDR3 is built from 15 residues. The CDR3 sequence is CASSQVVRDNSPLHF. The CDR3 nucleotides are TGTGCCAGCAGCCAAGTAGTTCGGGATAATTCACCCCTCCACTTT.

The V call is TRBV6-5, the J call TRBJ1-1; D not certain. The V and J ends lost 2 bases and 1 base respectively, with 14 bases between them. CDR3 length: 16 residues. Germline V gene data show CDR1 as MNHEY and CDR2 as SVGAGI. The CDR3 DNA reads as TGTGCCAGCAGTTACAGGAGGAAGCCAAAGAACACTGAAGCTTTCTTT. This sequence encodes CASSYRRKPKNTEAFF.

The V gene is TRBV19, the J gene TRBJ1-5; TRBD1 might be the D (5 bases). Trimming removed 0 bases at V and 4 bases at J, with 13 bases between. This CDR3 region has 16 residues. Germline values: CDR1 LNHDA, CDR2 SQIVND (reference sequence). The CDR3 nucleotides are TGTGCCAGTAGTATAGATCCCACCTACAGGAATCAGCCCCAGCATTTT. Translated, it gives CASSIDPTYRNQPQHF.

This chain links TRBV5-6 with TRBJ1-2, with 7 positions matching TRBD1. The V segment lost 4 bases and the J segment 4 bases; nucleotides outside the gene matches: 13. Per the germline V gene, CDR1 is SGHDT and CDR2 is YYEEEE. The length of the CDR3 is 16 residues. CDR3 sequence reads: CASSVLQGSDFYGYTF. Written as DNA, the CDR3 is TGTGCCAGCAGCGTATTACAGGGGTCGGATTTCTATGGCTACACCTTC.

This sequence joins TRBV5-1 and TRBJ2-3, with unresolved D. CDR1 is SGHRS, CDR2 YFSETQ, per germline. CDR3 size: 14 residues. V was clipped by 0 bases and J by 2 bases, with 7 bases between them. CDR3 nucleotide sequence: TGCGCCAGCAGCTTGGTTCGGTTCACAGATACGCAGTATTTT. This encodes CASSLVRFTDTQYF. Supplemented by reference TRBV5-1 and TRBJ2-3, the full variable domain reads KAGVTQTPRYLIKTRGQQVTLSCSPISGHRSVSWYQQTPGQGLQFLFEYFSETQRNKGNFPGRFSGRQFSNSRSEMNVSTLELGDSALYLCASSLVRFTDTQYFGPGTRLTVL.

This clone was seen once. V usage is TRBV6-1 and J usage is TRBJ2-1; 8 nucleotides agree with TRBD2. Germline CDR1 is MNHNS and CDR2 is SASEGT. V trimming: 2 bases; J trimming: 8 bases; junction bases outside the gene matches: 8. The CDR3 loop spans 15 amino acids. DNA of the CDR3: TGTGCCAGCAGTGAACGGTCGGGGGGGCCCGATGAGCAGTTCTTC. Translated, it gives CASSERSGGPDEQFF.

The chain recombines TRBV5-1 with TRBJ1-4; D unresolved. The V gene's germline CDR1 is SGHRS and CDR2 YFSETQ. Trimming took off 2 bases at V and 8 bases at J, with 7 bases between the two ends. The CDR3 extends over 12 amino acids. DNA of the CDR3: TGCGCCAGCAGCTTTCTGAGGGAAAAACTGTTTTTT. The encoded protein is CASSFLREKLFF.

The chain links TRBV5-8 to TRBJ2-3; TRBD1 might be the D (5 bases). Germline CDR1 is SGHTS and CDR2 is YDEGEE. This CDR3 spans 17 amino acids. V was trimmed by 7 bases and J by 2 bases, leaving 23 bases between them. The CDR3 is CASFSIRTRMNTDTQYF. CDR3 sequence (DNA): TGTGCCAGCTTTAGCATCCGGACAAGGATGAACACAGATACGCAGTATTTT.

The V and J genes are TRBV9 and TRBJ1-2; D perhaps matches TRBD1 (5 bases). V lost 0 bases to trimming and J lost 6 bases, with 21 bases between them. CDR1 and CDR2 (germline): SGDLS, YYNGEE. This CDR3 contains 17 residues. The CDR3 nucleotides read TGTGCCAGCAGCGTAGCCCCCCAGGCGGGGGTGGCTGATGGCTACACCTTC. Its translation is CASSVAPQAGVADGYTF. The full variable domain, with the rest looked up from reference TRBV9 and TRBJ1-2, is DSGVTQTPKHLITATGQRVTLRCSPRSGDLSVYWYQQSLDQGLQFLIQYYNGEERAKGNILERFSAQQFPDLHSELNLSSLELGDSALYFCASSVAPQAGVADGYTFGSGTRLTVV.

The chain recombines TRBV5-6 with TRBJ2-1, with 7 bases fitting TRBD2. Germline V CDR1 and CDR2: SGHDT, YYEEEE. The V segment lost 2 bases and the J segment 3 bases; nucleotides outside the gene matches: 5. CDR3 size: 15 residues. The CDR3 nucleotides are TGTGCCAGCAGCTTAGGGGCGGGGGTCTACAATGAGCAGTTCTTC. Protein product: CASSLGAGVYNEQFF.

V and J are TRBV14 and TRBJ1-6; 10 nucleotides align to TRBD1. Germline CDR1 and CDR2: SGHDN and FVKESK. The CDR3 spans 22 residues. V was clipped by 4 bases and J by 7 bases; unmatched bases: 25. CDR3 loop: CASSPERLTGQGPSEDNSPLHF. CDR3 in DNA: TGTGCCAGCAGCCCAGAACGACTGACGGGACAGGGGCCATCGGAGGACAATTCACCCCTCCACTTT.

This chain connects TRBV5-4 to TRBJ2-7; D might be TRBD2 (6 bases). The V end was cut by 0 bases, the J end by 8 bases, with 18 bases between. Germline CDR1 and CDR2: SGHNT and YYREEE (reference sequence). CDR3 length: 15 amino acids. As DNA, the CDR3 is TGTGCCAGCAGCTTGGGAGTTAAGGGACTCAGGCAGCAGTACTTC. It translates to CASSLGVKGLRQQYF.

The CDR3 coding sequence is TGTGCCAGCAGTCCGGGGAGGGGGGGCGAAGGAACTAATGAAAAACTGTTTTTT. Translating it yields CASSPGRGGEGTNEKLFF. The chain combines TRBV28 with TRBJ1-4; TRBD1 is a possible D gene (6 bases). Trimming took 5 bases from V and 1 from J, leaving 20 bases between them. This CDR3 is built from 18 residues. The germline CDR1 and CDR2 sequences are MDHEN and SYDVKM.